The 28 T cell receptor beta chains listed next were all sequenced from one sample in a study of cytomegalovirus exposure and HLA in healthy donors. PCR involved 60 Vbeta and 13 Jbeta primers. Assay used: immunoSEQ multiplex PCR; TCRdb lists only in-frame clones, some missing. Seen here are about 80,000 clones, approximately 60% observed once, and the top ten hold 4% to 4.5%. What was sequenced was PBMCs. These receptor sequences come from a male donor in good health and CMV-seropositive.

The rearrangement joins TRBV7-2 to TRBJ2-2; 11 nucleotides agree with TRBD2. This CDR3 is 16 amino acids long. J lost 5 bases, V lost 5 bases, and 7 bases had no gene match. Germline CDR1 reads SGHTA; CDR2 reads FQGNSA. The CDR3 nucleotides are TGTGCCAGCAGCGCCCGACTAGCGGGGATTACCGGGGAGCTGTTTTTT. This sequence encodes CASSARLAGITGELFF.

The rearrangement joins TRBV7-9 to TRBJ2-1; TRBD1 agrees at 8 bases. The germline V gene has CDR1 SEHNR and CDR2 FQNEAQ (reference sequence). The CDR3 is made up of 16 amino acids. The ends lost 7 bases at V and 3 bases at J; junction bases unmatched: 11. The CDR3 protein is CASTPSRGQDYNEQFF. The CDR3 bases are TGTGCCAGCACCCCCTCTCGGGGACAGGACTACAATGAGCAGTTCTTC.

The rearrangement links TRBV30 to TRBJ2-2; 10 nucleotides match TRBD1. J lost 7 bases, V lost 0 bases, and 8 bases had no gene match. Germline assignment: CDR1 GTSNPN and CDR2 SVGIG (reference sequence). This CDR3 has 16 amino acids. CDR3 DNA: TGTGCCTGGAGTGTGGTGGGACAGGGGTTCGGCGGGGAGCTGTTTTTT. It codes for CAWSVVGQGFGGELFF.

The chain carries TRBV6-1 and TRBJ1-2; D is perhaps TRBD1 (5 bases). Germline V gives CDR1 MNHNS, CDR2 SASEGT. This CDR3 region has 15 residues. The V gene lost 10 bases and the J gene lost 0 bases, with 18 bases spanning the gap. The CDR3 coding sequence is TGTGCCACTCAGACCGGCAGGGTGGCTAACTATGGCTACACCTTC. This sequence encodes CATQTGRVANYGYTF.

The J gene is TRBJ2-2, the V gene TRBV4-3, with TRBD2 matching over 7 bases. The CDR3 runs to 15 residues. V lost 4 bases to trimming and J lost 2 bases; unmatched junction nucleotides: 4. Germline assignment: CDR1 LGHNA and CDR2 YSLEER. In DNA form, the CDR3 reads TGCGCCAGCAGCCGGGGCGGGAGTAACACCGGGGAGCTGTTTTTT. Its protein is CASSRGGSNTGELFF.

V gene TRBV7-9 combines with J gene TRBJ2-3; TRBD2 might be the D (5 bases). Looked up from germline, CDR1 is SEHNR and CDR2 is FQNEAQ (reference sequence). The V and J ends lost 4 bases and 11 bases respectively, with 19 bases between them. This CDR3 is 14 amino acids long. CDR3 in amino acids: CASSSGPIYRGQYF. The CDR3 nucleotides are TGTGCCAGCAGCTCGGGCCCGATCTATCGGGGGCAGTATTTT. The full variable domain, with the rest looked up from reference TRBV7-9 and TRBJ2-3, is DTGVSQNPRHKITKRGQNVTFRCDPISEHNRLYWYRQTLGQGPEFLTYFQNEAQLEKSRLLSDRFSAERPKGSFSTLEIQRTEQGDSAMYLCASSSGPIYRGQYFGPGTRLTVL.

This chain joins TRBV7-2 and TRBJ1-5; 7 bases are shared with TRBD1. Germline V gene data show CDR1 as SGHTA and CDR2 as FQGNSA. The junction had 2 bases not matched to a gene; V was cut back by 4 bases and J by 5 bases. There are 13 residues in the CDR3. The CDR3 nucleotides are TGTGCCAGCAGCTCTCAGGGGGATCAGCCCCAGCATTTT. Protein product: CASSSQGDQPQHF.

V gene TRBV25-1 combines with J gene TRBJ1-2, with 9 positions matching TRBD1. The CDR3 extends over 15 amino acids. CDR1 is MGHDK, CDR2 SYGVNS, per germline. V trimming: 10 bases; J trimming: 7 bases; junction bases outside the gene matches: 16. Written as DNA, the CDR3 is TGTGCCACCAGAGGACAGGGGAGGGCCATGGTTGGCTACACCTTC. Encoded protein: CATRGQGRAMVGYTF.

The DNA for the CDR3 is TGTGCCAGCAGCCTAGACAGGGGACTCCCCTACGAGCAGTACTTC. Residues: CASSLDRGLPYEQYF. The chain carries TRBV11-1 and TRBJ2-7, with 8 bases identical to TRBD1. Germline CDR1 and CDR2: SGHAT and FQDESV (reference sequence). The CDR3 has 15 amino acids. After removal of 5 bases from V and 2 bases from J, the junction contained 8 bases not matched to a gene.

CDR3 sequence reads: CASSTDRLAGRETQYF. CDR3 coding DNA: TGTGCCAGCAGTACCGATCGGCTAGCGGGTCGGGAGACCCAGTACTTC. The chain is built from TRBV7-2 and TRBJ2-5; 8 bases fit TRBD2. The CDR3 loop spans 16 amino acids. V was clipped by 6 bases and J by 5 bases; unmatched bases: 14. The germline gives CDR1 SGHTA, CDR2 FQGNSA. Combining the CDR3 with reference TRBV7-2 and TRBJ2-5 gives the whole variable domain GAGVSQSPSNKVTEKGKDVELRCDPISGHTALYWYRQSLGQGLEFLIYFQGNSAPDKSGLPSDRFSAERTGGSVSTLTIQRTQQEDSAVYLCASSTDRLAGRETQYFGPGTRLLVL.

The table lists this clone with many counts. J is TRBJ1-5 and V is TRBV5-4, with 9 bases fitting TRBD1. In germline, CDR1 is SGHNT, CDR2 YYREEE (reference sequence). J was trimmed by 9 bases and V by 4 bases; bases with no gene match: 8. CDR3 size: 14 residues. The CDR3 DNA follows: TGTGCCAGCAGCATGGGACAGGGAAGAGGGCCCCAGCATTTT. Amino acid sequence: CASSMGQGRGPQHF.

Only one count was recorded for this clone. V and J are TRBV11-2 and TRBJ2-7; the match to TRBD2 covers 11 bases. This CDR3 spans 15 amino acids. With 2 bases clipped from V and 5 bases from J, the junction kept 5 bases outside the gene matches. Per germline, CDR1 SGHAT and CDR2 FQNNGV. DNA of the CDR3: TGTGCCAGCAGCTTAAGCACTAGCGGGAGTAACGAGCAGTACTTC. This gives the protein CASSLSTSGSNEQYF.

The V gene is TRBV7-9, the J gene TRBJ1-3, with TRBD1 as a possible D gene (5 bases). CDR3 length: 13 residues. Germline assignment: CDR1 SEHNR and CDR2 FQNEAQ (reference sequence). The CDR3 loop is CAAGPSSGNTIYF. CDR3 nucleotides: TGTGCTGCGGGGCCCAGCTCTGGAAACACCATATATTTT.

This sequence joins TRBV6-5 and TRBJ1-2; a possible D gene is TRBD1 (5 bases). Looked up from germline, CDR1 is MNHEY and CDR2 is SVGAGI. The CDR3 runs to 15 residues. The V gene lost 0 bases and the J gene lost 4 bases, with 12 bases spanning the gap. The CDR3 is CASSYSGQVVYGYTF. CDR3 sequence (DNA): TGTGCCAGCAGTTACTCGGGGCAGGTTGTCTATGGCTACACCTTC.

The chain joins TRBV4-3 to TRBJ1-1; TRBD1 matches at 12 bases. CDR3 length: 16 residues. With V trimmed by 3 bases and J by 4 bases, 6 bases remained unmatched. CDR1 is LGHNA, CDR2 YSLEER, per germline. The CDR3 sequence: CASSHGTGGAGTEAFF. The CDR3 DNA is TGCGCCAGCAGCCACGGGACAGGGGGCGCGGGCACTGAAGCTTTCTTT.

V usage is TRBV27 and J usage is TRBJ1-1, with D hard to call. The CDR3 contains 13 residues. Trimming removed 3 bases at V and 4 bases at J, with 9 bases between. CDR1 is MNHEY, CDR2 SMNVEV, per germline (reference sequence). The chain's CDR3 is CASSLLQFTEAFF. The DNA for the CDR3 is TGTGCCAGCAGTTTGCTGCAGTTCACTGAAGCTTTCTTT.

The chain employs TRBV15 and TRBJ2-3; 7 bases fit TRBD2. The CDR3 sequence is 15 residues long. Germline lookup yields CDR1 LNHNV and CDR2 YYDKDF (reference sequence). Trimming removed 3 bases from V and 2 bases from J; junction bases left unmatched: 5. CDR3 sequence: CATSRAGVNTDTQYF. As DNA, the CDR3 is TGTGCCACCAGCAGGGCGGGAGTGAACACAGATACGCAGTATTTT.

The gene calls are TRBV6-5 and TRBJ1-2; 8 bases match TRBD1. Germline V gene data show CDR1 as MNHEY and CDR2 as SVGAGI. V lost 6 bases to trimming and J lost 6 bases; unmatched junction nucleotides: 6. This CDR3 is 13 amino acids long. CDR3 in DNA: TGTGCCAGCAGCCTTACAGGGGGTGATGGCTACACCTTC. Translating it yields CASSLTGGDGYTF.

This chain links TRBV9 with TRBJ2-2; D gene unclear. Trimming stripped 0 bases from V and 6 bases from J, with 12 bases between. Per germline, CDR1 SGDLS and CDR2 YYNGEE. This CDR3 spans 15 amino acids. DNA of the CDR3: TGTGCCAGCAGCGTAGCACCCGGTTATCCCGGGGAGCTGTTTTTT. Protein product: CASSVAPGYPGELFF.

The CDR3 DNA reads TGTGCCAGCAGCCGGACAGGGAGGCAAGAGACCCAGTACTTC. Amino acid sequence: CASSRTGRQETQYF. The rearrangement links TRBV6-5 to TRBJ2-5; 8 bases fit TRBD1. Per the germline V gene, CDR1 is MNHEY and CDR2 is SVGAGI. The length of the CDR3 is 14 residues. J was trimmed by 2 bases and V by 6 bases; bases with no gene match: 5.

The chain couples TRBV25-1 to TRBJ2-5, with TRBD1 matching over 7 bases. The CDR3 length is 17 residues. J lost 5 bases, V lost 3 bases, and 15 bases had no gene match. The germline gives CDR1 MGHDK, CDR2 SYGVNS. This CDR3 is CASSDLFGTARGETQYF. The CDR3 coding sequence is TGTGCCAGCAGTGACCTCTTTGGGACAGCGAGGGGGGAGACCCAGTACTTC.

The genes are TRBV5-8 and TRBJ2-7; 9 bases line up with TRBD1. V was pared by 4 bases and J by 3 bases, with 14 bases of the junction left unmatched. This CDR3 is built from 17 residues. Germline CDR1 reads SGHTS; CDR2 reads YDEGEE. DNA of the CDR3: TGTGCCAGCAGCCCCTTGGGCATGACAGGGGGGAACTACGAGCAGTACTTC. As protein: CASSPLGMTGGNYEQYF.

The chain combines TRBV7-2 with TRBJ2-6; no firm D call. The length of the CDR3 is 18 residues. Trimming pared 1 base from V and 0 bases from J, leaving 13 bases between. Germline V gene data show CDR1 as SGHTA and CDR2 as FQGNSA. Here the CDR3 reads CASSLGPVGLSGANVLTF. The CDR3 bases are TGTGCCAGCAGCTTAGGTCCAGTGGGCCTCTCTGGGGCCAACGTCCTGACTTTC.

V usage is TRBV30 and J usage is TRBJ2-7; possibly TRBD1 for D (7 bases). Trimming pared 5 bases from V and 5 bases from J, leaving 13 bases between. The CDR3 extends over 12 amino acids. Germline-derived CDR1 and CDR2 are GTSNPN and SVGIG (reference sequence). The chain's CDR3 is CAWSGGGDEQYF. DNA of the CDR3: TGTGCCTGGTCAGGGGGAGGAGACGAGCAGTACTTC. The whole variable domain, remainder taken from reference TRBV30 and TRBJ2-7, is SQTIHQWPATLVQPVGSPLSLECTVEGTSNPNLYWYRQAAGRGLQLLFYSVGIGQISSEVPQNLSASRPQDRQFILSSKKLLLSDSGFYLCAWSGGGDEQYFGPGTRLTVT.

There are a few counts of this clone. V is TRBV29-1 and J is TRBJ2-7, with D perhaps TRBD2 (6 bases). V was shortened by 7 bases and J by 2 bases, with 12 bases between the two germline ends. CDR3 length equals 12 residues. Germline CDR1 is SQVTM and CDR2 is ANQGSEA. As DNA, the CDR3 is TGCAGCGGCGGGACTTCTACCTACGAGCAGTACTTC. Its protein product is CSGGTSTYEQYF.

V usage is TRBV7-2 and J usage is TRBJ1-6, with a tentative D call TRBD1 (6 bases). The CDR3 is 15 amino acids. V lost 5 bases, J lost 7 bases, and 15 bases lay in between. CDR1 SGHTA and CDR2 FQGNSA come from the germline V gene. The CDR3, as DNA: TGTGCCAGCAGCCCCGACCAACAGGGAAATTCACCCCTCCACTTT. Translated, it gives CASSPDQQGNSPLHF. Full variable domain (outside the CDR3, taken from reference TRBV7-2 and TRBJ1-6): GAGVSQSPSNKVTEKGKDVELRCDPISGHTALYWYRQSLGQGLEFLIYFQGNSAPDKSGLPSDRFSAERTGGSVSTLTIQRTQQEDSAVYLCASSPDQQGNSPLHFGNGTRLTVT.

The CDR3 sequence: CASSTPPVNEKLFF. In nucleotides, the CDR3 is TGTGCCAGCAGTACGCCCCCAGTTAATGAAAAACTGTTTTTT. This chain links TRBV28 with TRBJ1-4; D uncertain. V lost 5 bases and J lost 4, with 11 bases in between. From germline, CDR1 is MDHEN and CDR2 SYDVKM. This CDR3 spans 14 amino acids.

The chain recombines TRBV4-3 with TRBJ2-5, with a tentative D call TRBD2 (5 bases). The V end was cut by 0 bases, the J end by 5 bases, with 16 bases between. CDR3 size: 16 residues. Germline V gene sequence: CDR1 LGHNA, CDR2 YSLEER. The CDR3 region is CASSQDERAVSETQYF. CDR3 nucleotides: TGCGCCAGCAGCCAAGACGAGAGGGCCGTTTCGGAGACCCAGTACTTC.